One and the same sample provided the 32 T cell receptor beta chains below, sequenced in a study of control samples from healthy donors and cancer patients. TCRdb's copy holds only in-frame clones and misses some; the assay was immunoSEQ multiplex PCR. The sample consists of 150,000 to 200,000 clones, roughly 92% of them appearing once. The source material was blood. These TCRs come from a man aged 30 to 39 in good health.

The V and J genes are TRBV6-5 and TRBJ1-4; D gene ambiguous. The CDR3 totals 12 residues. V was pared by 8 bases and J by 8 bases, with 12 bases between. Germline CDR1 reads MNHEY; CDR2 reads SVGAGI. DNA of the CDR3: TGTGCCAGCTCCGCCGGGAGGGAAAAACTGTTTTTT. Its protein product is CASSAGREKLFF.

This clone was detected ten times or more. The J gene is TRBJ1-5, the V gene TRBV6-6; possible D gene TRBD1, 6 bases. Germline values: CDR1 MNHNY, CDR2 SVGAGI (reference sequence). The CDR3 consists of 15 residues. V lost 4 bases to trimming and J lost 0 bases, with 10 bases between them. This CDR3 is CASSSTGTSNQPQHF. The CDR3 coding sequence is TGTGCCAGCAGTTCTACAGGGACTAGCAATCAGCCCCAGCATTTT.

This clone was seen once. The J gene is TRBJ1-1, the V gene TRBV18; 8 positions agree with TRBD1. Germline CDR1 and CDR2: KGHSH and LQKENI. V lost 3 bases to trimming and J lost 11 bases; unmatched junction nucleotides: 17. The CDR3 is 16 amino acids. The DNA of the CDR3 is TGTGCCAGCTCACCGTCCAACCCCAGACAGGGGCTGTATGCTTTCTTT. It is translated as CASSPSNPRQGLYAFF.

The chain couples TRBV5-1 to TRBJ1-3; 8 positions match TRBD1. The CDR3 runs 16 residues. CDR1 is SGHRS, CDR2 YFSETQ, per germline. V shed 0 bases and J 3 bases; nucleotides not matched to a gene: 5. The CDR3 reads CASSLEGTGGGNTIYF. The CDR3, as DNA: TGCGCCAGCAGCTTGGAGGGGACAGGTGGTGGAAACACCATATATTTT.

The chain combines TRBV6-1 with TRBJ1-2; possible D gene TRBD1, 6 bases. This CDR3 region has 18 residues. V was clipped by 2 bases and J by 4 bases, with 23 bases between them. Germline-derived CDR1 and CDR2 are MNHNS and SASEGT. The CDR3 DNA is TGTGCCAGCAGTGAACTAGGGGGTGGTGGCGGCAGCCCCTATGGCTACACCTTC. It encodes CASSELGGGGGSPYGYTF.

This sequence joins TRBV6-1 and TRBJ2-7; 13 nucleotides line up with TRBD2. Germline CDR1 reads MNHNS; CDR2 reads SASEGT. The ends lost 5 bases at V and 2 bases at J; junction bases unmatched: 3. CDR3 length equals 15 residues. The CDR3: CASSKLAGGTYEQYF. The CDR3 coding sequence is TGTGCCAGCAGTAAACTAGCGGGGGGGACCTACGAGCAGTACTTC.

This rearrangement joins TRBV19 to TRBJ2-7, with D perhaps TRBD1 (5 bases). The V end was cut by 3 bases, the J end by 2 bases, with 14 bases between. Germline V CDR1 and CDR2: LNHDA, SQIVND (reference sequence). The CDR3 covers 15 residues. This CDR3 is CASSISTGGTYEQYF. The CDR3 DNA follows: TGTGCCAGTAGTATTTCCACAGGTGGGACCTACGAGCAGTACTTC.

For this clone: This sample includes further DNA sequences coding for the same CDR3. This chain's CDR3 is CASSLGQGSETQYF. The CDR3 DNA sequence: TGTGCCAGCAGCTTAGGACAGGGATCGGAGACCCAGTACTTC. The rearrangement joins TRBV11-2 to TRBJ2-5; 7 nucleotides line up with TRBD1. CDR3 length: 14 amino acids. The ends lost 1 base at V and 5 bases at J; junction bases unmatched: 4. CDR1 and CDR2 (germline): SGHAT, FQNNGV.

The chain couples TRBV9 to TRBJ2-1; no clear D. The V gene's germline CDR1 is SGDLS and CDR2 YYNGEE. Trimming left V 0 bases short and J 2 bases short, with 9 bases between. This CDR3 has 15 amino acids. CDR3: CASSVVEIPYNEQFF. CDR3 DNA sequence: TGTGCCAGCAGCGTAGTGGAAATTCCCTACAATGAGCAGTTCTTC. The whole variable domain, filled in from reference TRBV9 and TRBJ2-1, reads DSGVTQTPKHLITATGQRVTLRCSPRSGDLSVYWYQQSLDQGLQFLIQYYNGEERAKGNILERFSAQQFPDLHSELNLSSLELGDSALYFCASSVVEIPYNEQFFGPGTRLTVL.

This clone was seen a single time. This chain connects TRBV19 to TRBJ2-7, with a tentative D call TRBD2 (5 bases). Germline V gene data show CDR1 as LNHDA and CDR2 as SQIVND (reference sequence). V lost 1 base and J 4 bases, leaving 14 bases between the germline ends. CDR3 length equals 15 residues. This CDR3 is CASSIAGSSRYEQYF. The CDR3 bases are TGTGCCAGTAGTATAGCGGGGTCGAGCCGTTACGAGCAGTACTTC. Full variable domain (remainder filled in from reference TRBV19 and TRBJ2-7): DGGITQSPKYLFRKEGQNVTLSCEQNLNHDAMYWYRQDPGQGLRLIYYSQIVNDFQKGDIAEGYSVSREKKESFPLTVTSAQKNPTAFYLCASSIAGSSRYEQYFGPGTRLTVT.

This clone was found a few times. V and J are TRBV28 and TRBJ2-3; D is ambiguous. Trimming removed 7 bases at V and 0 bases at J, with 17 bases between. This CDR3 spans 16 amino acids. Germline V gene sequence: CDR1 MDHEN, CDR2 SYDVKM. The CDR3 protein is CASTSPRGVSTDTQYF. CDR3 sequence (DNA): TGTGCCAGCACCTCTCCACGAGGAGTTAGCACAGATACGCAGTATTTT.

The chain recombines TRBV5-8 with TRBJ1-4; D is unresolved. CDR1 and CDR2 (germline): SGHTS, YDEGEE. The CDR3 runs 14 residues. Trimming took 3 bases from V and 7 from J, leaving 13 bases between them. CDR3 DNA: TGTGCCAGCAGCTCCGGGGTCTCGGTTGAAAAACTGTTTTTT. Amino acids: CASSSGVSVEKLFF.

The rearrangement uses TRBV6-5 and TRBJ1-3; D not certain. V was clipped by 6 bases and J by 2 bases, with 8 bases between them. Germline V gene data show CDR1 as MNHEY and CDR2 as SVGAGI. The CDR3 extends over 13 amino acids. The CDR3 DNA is TGTGCCAGCAGCCGCGGCCCTGGAAACACCATATATTTT. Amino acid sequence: CASSRGPGNTIYF.

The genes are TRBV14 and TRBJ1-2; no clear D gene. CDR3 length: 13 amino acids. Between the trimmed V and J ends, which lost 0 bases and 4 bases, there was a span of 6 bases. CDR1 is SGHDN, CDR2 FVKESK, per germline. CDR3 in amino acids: CASSQDRSYGYTF. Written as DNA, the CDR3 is TGTGCCAGCAGCCAAGACCGTAGCTATGGCTACACCTTC.

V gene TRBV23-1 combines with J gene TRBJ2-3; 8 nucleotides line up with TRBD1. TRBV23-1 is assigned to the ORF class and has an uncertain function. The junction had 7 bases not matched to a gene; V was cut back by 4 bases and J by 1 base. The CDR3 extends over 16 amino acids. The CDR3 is CASSRGDRGRTDTQYF. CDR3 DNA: TGCGCCAGCAGTCGCGGCGACAGGGGACGCACAGATACGCAGTATTTT.

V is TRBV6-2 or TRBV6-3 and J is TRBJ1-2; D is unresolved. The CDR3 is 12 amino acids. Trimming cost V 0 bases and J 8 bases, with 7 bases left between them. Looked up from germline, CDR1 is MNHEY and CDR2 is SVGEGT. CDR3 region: CASSYSEGGYTF. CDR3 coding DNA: TGTGCCAGCAGTTACTCCGAGGGCGGCTACACCTTC.

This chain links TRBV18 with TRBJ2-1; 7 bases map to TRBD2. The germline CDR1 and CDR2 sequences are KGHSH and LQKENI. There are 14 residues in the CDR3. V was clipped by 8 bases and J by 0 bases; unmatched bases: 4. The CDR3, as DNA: TGTGCCAGCAGCCGCGGGAGCTCCTACAATGAGCAGTTCTTC. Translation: CASSRGSSYNEQFF. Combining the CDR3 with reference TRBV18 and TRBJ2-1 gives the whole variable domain NAGVMQNPRHLVRRRGQEARLRCSPMKGHSHVYWYRQLPEEGLKFMVYLQKENIIDESGMPKERFSAEFPKEGPSILRIQQVVRGDSAAYFCASSRGSSYNEQFFGPGTRLTVL.

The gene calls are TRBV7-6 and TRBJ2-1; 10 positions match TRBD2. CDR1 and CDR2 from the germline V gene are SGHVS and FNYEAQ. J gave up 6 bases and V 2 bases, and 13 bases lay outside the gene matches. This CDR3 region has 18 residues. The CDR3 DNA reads TGTGCCAGCAGCTTACTCTTCCTAGCGGGAGATGCCGTCAATGAGCAGTTCTTC. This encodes CASSLLFLAGDAVNEQFF.

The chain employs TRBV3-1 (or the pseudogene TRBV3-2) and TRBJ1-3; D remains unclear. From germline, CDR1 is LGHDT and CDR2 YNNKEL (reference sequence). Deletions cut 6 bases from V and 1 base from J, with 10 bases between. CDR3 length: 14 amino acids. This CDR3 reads CASSLSGSGNTIYF. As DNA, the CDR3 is TGTGCCAGCAGTCTGAGCGGATCTGGAAACACCATATATTTT.

The CDR3 spells CARREGQENGYTF. The DNA for the CDR3 is TGTGCCCGCCGGGAGGGGCAGGAAAATGGCTACACCTTC. V is TRBV2 and J is TRBJ1-2; the D gene is possibly TRBD1 (5 bases). V was cut by 11 bases and J by 6 bases, with 19 bases left in between. CDR3 length equals 13 residues. From germline, CDR1 is SNHLY and CDR2 FYNNEI.

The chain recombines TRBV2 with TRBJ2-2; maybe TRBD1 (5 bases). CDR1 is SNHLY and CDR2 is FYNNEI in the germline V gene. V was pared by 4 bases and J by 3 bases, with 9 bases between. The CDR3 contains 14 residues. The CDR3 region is CASSVLGDTGELFF. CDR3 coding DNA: TGTGCCAGCAGTGTCCTAGGGGACACCGGGGAGCTGTTTTTT.

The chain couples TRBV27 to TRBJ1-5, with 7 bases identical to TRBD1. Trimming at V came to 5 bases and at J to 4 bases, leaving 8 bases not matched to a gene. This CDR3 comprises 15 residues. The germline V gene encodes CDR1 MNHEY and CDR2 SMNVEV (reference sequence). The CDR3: CASSPGTVANQPQHF. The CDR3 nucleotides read TGTGCCAGCAGTCCCGGGACAGTTGCAAATCAGCCCCAGCATTTT.

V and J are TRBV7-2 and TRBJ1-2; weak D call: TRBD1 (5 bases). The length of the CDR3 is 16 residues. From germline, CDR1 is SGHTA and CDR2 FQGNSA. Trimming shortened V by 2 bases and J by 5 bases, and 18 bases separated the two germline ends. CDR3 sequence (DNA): TGTGCCAGCAGCTTAAGCAGGAGCGGGGGGTCATATGGCTACACCTTC. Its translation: CASSLSRSGGSYGYTF.

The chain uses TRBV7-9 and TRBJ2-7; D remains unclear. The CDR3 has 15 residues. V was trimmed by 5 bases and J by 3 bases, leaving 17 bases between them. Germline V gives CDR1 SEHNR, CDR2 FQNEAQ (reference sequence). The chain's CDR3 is CASSLLPGPYYEQYF. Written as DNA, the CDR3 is TGTGCCAGCAGCCTTCTTCCGGGCCCCTACTACGAGCAGTACTTC.

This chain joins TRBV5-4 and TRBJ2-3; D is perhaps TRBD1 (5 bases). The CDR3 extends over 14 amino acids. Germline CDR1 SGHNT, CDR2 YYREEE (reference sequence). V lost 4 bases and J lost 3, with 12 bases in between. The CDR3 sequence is CASSDAQGTDTQYF. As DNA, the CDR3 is TGTGCCAGCAGCGATGCCCAGGGTACAGATACGCAGTATTTT.

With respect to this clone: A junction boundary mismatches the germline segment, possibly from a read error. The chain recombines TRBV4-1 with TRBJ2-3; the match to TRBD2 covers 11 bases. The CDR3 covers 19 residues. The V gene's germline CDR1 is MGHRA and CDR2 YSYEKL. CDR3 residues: CASSQVLVSGRGSTNTQYF. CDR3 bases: TGCGCCAGCAGCCAAGTTCTCGTTAGCGGGAGGGGCAGCACAAATACGCAGTATTTT.

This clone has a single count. CDR3 region: CASGNVGGPGQYF. In nucleotides, the CDR3 is TGCGCCAGCGGAAACGTGGGGGGGCCTGGGCAGTACTTC. The chain joins TRBV4-1 to TRBJ2-7, with D possibly matching TRBD2 (7 bases). The ends were cut back, 8 bases at V and 9 bases at J, with 20 bases in the middle. The length of the CDR3 is 13 residues. Germline V gene sequence: CDR1 MGHRA, CDR2 YSYEKL.

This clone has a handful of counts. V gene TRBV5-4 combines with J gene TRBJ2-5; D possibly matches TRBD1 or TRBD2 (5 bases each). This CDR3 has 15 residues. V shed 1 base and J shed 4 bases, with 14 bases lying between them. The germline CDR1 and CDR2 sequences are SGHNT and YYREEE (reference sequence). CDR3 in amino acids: CASSLKQERGETQYF. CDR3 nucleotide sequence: TGTGCCAGCAGCTTGAAACAGGAGAGGGGAGAGACCCAGTACTTC.

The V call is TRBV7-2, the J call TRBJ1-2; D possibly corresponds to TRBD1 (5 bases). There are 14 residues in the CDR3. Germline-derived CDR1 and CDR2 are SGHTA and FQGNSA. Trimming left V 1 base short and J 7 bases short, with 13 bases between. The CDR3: CASSLGPERGGYTF. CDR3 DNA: TGTGCCAGCAGCTTAGGCCCAGAAAGGGGTGGCTACACCTTC.

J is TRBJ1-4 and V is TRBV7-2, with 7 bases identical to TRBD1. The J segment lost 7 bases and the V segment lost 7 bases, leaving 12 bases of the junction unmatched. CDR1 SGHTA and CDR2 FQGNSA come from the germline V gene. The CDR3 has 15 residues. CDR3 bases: TGTGCCAGCACCCAGGGGGGCGGGGGAAGTGAAAAACTGTTTTTT. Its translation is CASTQGGGGSEKLFF.

As DNA, the CDR3 is TGTGCCTGGAGTGTGTCCAGCGGGATGACAGAGACCCAGTACTTC. Protein sequence: CAWSVSSGMTETQYF. This chain joins TRBV30 and TRBJ2-5; the match to TRBD2 covers 7 bases. Germline V CDR1 and CDR2: GTSNPN, SVGIG (reference sequence). Losses at the gene ends were 0 bases for V and 4 bases for J; bases not matched to a gene: 8. CDR3 length: 15 residues.

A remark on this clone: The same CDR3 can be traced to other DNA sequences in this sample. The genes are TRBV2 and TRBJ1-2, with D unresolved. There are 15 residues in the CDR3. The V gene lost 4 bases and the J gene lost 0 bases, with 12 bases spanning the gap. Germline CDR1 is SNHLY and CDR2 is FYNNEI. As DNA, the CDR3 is TGTGCCAGCAGTGGTCGGGCGGCGGCTAACTATGGCTACACCTTC. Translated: CASSGRAAANYGYTF.